A selection of T cell receptor beta chains follows, all from one sample in a study of blood T cell repertoires in COVID-19. TCRdb's table, derived via immunoSEQ multiplex PCR, lists solely in-frame clones and lacks some. In the table there are 250,000 to 350,000 clones, around 91% of which are singletons. Sequenced input: peripheral blood. The receptors originated from a woman in her fifties or sixties with acute or convalescent COVID-19. Both conserved end residues are part of each CDR3. Each record gives: J gene, V gene, clone size, D gene, CDR3 DNA, CDR3 protein. A D gene is named only where the DNA matches it firmly. Not every row has a clone size; where given, it reads once, few, many or a size class.

TRBJ2-5	TRBV27	NA	NA	TGTGCCAGCAGTTTATATGACAGTTCCAGAGAGACCCAGTACTTC	CASSLYDSSRETQYF
TRBJ1-6	TRBV15	few	NA	TGTGCCACCAGCAGAGATGGGGGGGGCAATTCACCCCTCCACTTT	CATSRDGGGNSPLHF
TRBJ1-5	TRBV28	once	NA	TGTGCCAGCACTTTTACGGGGGAATCCAATCAGCCCCAGCATTTT	CASTFTGESNQPQHF
TRBJ2-7	TRBV6-5	NA	NA	TGTGCCAGCAGTTCCCCAAGGGGCTACGAGCAGTACTTC	CASSSPRGYEQYF
TRBJ2-5	TRBV18	once	TRBD2	TGTGCCAGCTCACCACAGGCAGGACTAGCGGGGCAAGAGACCCAGTACTTC	CASSPQAGLAGQETQYF
TRBJ1-1	TRBV27	once	TRBD1	TGTGCCAGCAGTACCCCGGACAGGGGAAGTGAAGCTTTCTTT	CASSTPDRGSEAFF
TRBJ2-3	TRBV5-6	NA	NA	TGTGCCAGCAGCTCCCTCCTAAGGGAGCCCAGCACAGATACGCAGTATTTT	CASSSLLREPSTDTQYF
TRBJ2-5	TRBV7-2	NA	TRBD1	TGTGCCAGCAGCCAAACAGGACAGGGGAGGAAAGAGACCCAGTACTTC	CASSQTGQGRKETQYF
TRBJ2-7	TRBV6-4	NA	TRBD2	TGTGCCAGCAGTGAGCAAGCGGGAGTGTCCTACGAGCAGTACTTC	CASSEQAGVSYEQYF
TRBJ2-7	TRBV19	NA	TRBD1	TGTGCCAGTAGTATAGACACCGACAGGGGCTACGAGCAGTACTTC	CASSIDTDRGYEQYF
TRBJ2-1	TRBV7-3	NA	TRBD2	TGTGCCAGCAGCTTAACAGCGGGGGGAGGTAATGAGCAGTTCTTC	CASSLTAGGGNEQFF
TRBJ1-6	TRBV6-2/TRBV6-3	NA	TRBD1	TGTGCCAGCAGTCGCCGACAGGGGTCGAATTCACCCCTCCACTTT	CASSRRQGSNSPLHF
TRBJ2-2	TRBV7-9	NA	NA	TGTGCCAGCAGCTTGCGGGGGAACACCGGGGAGCTGTTTTTT	CASSLRGNTGELFF
TRBJ2-1	TRBV7-9	NA	TRBD2	TGTGCCAGCAGCTTAAGGCGGGGGGGCTACAATGAGCAGTTCTTC	CASSLRRGGYNEQFF
TRBJ1-5	TRBV15	NA	NA	TGTGCCACCAGCAGAGATGACGGGAGTCAGCCCCAGCATTTT	CATSRDDGSQPQHF
TRBJ1-5	TRBV28	NA	NA	TGTGCCAGCAGTTTACCCCTTGTCCCGGGACACGTATCCGCCTACAATCAGCCCCAGCATTTT	CASSLPLVPGHVSAYNQPQHF